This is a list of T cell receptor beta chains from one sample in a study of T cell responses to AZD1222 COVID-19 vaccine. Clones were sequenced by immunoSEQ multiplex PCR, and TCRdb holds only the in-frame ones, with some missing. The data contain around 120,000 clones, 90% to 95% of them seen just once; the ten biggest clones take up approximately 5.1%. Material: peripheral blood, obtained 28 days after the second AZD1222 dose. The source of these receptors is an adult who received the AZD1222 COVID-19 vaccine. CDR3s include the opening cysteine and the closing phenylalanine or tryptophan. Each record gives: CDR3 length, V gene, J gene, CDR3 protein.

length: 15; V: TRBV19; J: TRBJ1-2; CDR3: CASNGRGTGDYGYTF
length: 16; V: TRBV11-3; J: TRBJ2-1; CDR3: CASSLLGLAAYNEQFF
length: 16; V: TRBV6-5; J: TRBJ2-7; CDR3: CASSYSTQRLLYEQYF
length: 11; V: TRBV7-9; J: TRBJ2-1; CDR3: CASSARAEQFF
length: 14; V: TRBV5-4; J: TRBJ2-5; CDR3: CASSRTSRDDTQYF
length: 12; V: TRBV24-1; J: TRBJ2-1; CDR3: CATSAPGGEQFF
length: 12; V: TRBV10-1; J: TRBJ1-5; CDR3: CARERGHQPQHF
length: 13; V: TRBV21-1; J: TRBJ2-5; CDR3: CASSNGISETQYF
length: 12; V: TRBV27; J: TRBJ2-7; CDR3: CASSYGGYEQYF
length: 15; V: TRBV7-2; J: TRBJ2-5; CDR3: CASFLGGGRPETQYF
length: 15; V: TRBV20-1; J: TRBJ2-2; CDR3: CSASTGGPFTGELFF
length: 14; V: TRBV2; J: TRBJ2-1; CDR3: CASKLGGGSNEQFF
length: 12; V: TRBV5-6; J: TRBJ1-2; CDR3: CASSYDRHGYTF
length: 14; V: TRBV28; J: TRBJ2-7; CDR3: CASSRQGQNYEQYF
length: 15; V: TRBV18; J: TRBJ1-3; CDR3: CASSPKAGPGNTIYF
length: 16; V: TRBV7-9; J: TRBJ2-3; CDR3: CASSWAAGTLTDTQYF
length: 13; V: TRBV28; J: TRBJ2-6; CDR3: CASTPPGANVLTF
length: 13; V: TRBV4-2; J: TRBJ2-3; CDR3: CASSQSGTDTQYF
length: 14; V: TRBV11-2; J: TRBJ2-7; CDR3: CASSFDAHSYEQYF
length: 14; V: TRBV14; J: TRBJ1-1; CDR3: CASSQGSTFVKGFF
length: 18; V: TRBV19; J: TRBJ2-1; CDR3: CASSTRDRGISLDNEQFF
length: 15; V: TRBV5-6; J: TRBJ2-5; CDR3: CASSLVQGPKETQYF
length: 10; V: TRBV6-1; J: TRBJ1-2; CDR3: CASSEYRVTF
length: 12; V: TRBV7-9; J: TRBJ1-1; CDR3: CASSLAGDEAFF
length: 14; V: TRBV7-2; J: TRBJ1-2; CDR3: CASSLDRTNYGYTF
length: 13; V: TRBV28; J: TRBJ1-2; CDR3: CASSERGREGYTF
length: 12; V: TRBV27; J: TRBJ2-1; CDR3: CASSPSGTEQFF
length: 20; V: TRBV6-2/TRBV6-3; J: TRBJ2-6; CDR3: CASSYSKLGQGFSGANVLTF
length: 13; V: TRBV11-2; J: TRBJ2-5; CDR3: CASSFGGEETQYF
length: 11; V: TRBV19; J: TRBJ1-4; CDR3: CASRNNEKLFF